Below, one T cell receptor (beta chain) is given with its context. The antigen remains unidentified. These data belong to a study of PD-1 blockade in classical Hodgkin lymphoma. Notes on the study in general: Before treatment, complete responders showed about the same diversity as newly diagnosed patients.

Each patient relapsed following autologous stem cell transplantation, and prior brentuximab vedotin exposure differed. Profiled with immunoSEQ multiplex PCR; TCRdb holds only in-frame clones, not every one. Here the sample spans around 40,000 clones, 71% being singletons. This receptor was taken from a human donor with classical Hodgkin lymphoma. Sequences were derived from peripheral blood mononuclear cells (PBMCs), sampled at baseline.

The CDR3 is CASRGKKASTDTQYF. As DNA, the CDR3 is TGTGCCAGCCGCGGGAAAAAGGCTAGCACAGATACGCAGTATTTT. The chain employs TRBV7-9 and TRBJ2-3, with D possibly matching TRBD2 (6 bases). Germline V gene sequence: CDR1 SEHNR, CDR2 FQNEAQ (reference sequence). The CDR3 is 15 amino acids. Between the trimmed V and J ends, which lost 8 bases and 0 bases, there was a span of 15 bases.